This entry lists 30 T cell receptor beta chains sequenced from one sample in a study of TIL therapy for anti-PD-1-resistant metastatic lung cancer. Sequencing used immunoSEQ v3. Produced via immunoSEQ multiplex PCR; TCRdb's table is partial and in-frame only. The sample consists of about 59,000 clones, approximately 80% of them appearing once. Time point here: pre-treatment sample, taken before nivolumab and TIL therapy. This specimen consisted of blood, obtained at baseline. The receptors here all came from a person aged 25 to 80 with non-small cell lung cancer.

The chain recombines TRBV4-1 with TRBJ2-7; 9 bases are shared with TRBD1. Germline V gene data show CDR1 as MGHRA and CDR2 as YSYEKL. The CDR3 spans 16 residues. With V trimmed by 4 bases and J by 1 base, 8 bases remained unmatched. Here the CDR3 reads CASSRSAGTGSYEQYF. CDR3 sequence (DNA): TGCGCCAGCAGCCGCTCTGCCGGGACAGGGTCCTACGAGCAGTACTTC.

The chain joins TRBV28 to TRBJ2-6; unclear D gene. From germline, CDR1 is MDHEN and CDR2 SYDVKM. The CDR3 runs to 18 residues. Trimming removed 6 bases at V and 1 base at J, with 19 bases between. Written as DNA, the CDR3 is TGTGCCAGCAGCCCGCCCCCCCCTTGCCCTTCTGGGGCCAACGTCCTGACTTTC. It translates to CASSPPPPCPSGANVLTF.

This chain links TRBV28 with TRBJ1-6; D uncertain. The CDR3 runs 17 residues. V lost 4 bases, J lost 7 bases, and 20 bases lay in between. Per germline, CDR1 MDHEN and CDR2 SYDVKM. The CDR3 here is CASSSPWEIKSNSPLHF. The CDR3 nucleotides are TGTGCCAGCAGTTCCCCTTGGGAGATAAAATCGAATTCACCCCTCCACTTT.

This sequence joins TRBV7-2 and TRBJ2-4; D unresolved. V shed 4 bases and J shed 1 base, with 5 bases lying between them. Germline values: CDR1 SGHTA, CDR2 FQGNSA. The CDR3 sequence is 13 residues long. The CDR3 is CASSSPAKNIQYF. For the CDR3, the DNA is TGTGCCAGCAGCTCACCTGCCAAAAACATTCAGTACTTC.

The V call is TRBV4-1, the J call TRBJ2-2; no definite D call. Trimming took 2 bases from V and 0 from J, leaving 10 bases between them. Germline values: CDR1 MGHRA, CDR2 YSYEKL. This CDR3 has 16 amino acids. CDR3 DNA: TGCGCCAGCAGCCAAAACCCTCTTCCGAACACCGGGGAGCTGTTTTTT. It translates to CASSQNPLPNTGELFF.

The chain links TRBV6-1 to TRBJ2-3, with TRBD2 matching over 9 bases. CDR1 is MNHNS, CDR2 SASEGT, per germline. The CDR3 runs to 15 residues. V lost 3 bases, J lost 3 bases, and 4 bases stayed unmatched. As DNA, the CDR3 is TGTGCCAGCAGTGAGGGGAGCGGGGGGACAGATACGCAGTATTTT. Encoded protein: CASSEGSGGTDTQYF.

The chain combines TRBV27 with TRBJ2-5; D gene uncertain. CDR1 is MNHEY and CDR2 is SMNVEV in the germline V gene (reference sequence). The V and J ends lost 3 bases and 4 bases respectively, with 21 bases between them. CDR3 length: 17 amino acids. The CDR3, as DNA: TGTGCCAGCAGTTTGAGCCCGAGTCACACGGACGGAGAGACCCAGTACTTC. It codes for CASSLSPSHTDGETQYF.

The chain combines TRBV5-4 with TRBJ2-3; possibly TRBD1 for D (6 bases). CDR3 length: 14 amino acids. The germline CDR1 and CDR2 sequences are SGHNT and YYREEE (reference sequence). V was shortened by 6 bases and J by 6 bases, with 17 bases between the two germline ends. The CDR3, as DNA: TGTGCCAGCATCCGGGATCAGGGGCCCGATACGCAGTATTTT. Protein product: CASIRDQGPDTQYF.

The rearrangement links TRBV19 to TRBJ2-2, with D tentatively TRBD1 (7 bases). The CDR3 runs to 13 residues. Germline V lookup: CDR1 LNHDA, CDR2 SQIVND (reference sequence). The germline V and J ends were trimmed by 6 bases and 7 bases, with 12 bases remaining between them. In nucleotides, the CDR3 is TGTGCCAGTAGCTCAGGGGGGAGCGGGGAGCTGTTTTTT. Amino acid sequence: CASSSGGSGELFF. Full variable domain (outside the CDR3, taken from reference TRBV19 and TRBJ2-2): DGGITQSPKYLFRKEGQNVTLSCEQNLNHDAMYWYRQDPGQGLRLIYYSQIVNDFQKGDIAEGYSVSREKKESFPLTVTSAQKNPTAFYLCASSSGGSGELFFGEGSRLTVL.

This chain links TRBV5-6 with TRBJ2-1; 8 positions agree with TRBD2. The germline CDR1 and CDR2 sequences are SGHDT and YYEEEE. V trimming: 0 bases; J trimming: 7 bases; junction bases outside the gene matches: 9. This CDR3 comprises 16 residues. The CDR3 DNA reads TGTGCCAGCAGCTTGGCCGGGGCGGGAGGAAGGAATGAGCAGTTCTTC. It is translated as CASSLAGAGGRNEQFF.

The V call is TRBV6-5, the J call TRBJ2-7; 9 bases line up with TRBD1. V trimming: 6 bases; J trimming: 9 bases; junction bases outside the gene matches: 9. CDR1 is MNHEY, CDR2 SVGAGI, per germline. The CDR3 runs to 13 residues. Here the CDR3 DNA reads TGTGCCAGCAGGATCCGGGACAGGGAAGGGCAGTACTTC. Protein: CASRIRDREGQYF.

This clone was observed a handful of times. The chain employs TRBV15 and TRBJ1-6; possibly TRBD1 for D (5 bases). Germline CDR1 is LNHNV and CDR2 is YYDKDF (reference sequence). V lost 1 base and J 5 bases, leaving 6 bases between the germline ends. The CDR3 has 14 residues. The DNA for the CDR3 is TGTGCCACCAGCAGAGGAGGGGATAATTCACCCCTCCACTTT. It yields the protein CATSRGGDNSPLHF.

The rearrangement uses TRBV9 and TRBJ1-2; no reliable D call. The CDR3 length is 15 residues. V lost 0 bases and J 1 base, leaving 10 bases between the germline ends. CDR1 and CDR2 from the germline V gene are SGDLS and YYNGEE. The CDR3 spells CASSVGGGVNYGYTF. In DNA form, the CDR3 reads TGTGCCAGCAGCGTAGGAGGCGGGGTTAACTATGGCTACACCTTC.

The chain carries TRBV3-1 (or the pseudogene TRBV3-2) and TRBJ2-3; TRBD2 aligns across 12 bases. V trimming: 8 bases; J trimming: 4 bases; junction bases outside the gene matches: 4. Germline CDR1 is LGHDT and CDR2 is YNNKEL (reference sequence). There are 14 residues in the CDR3. The chain's CDR3 is CASRLAGDSDTQYF. CDR3 DNA: TGTGCCAGCCGACTAGCGGGAGATTCAGATACGCAGTATTTT.

This sequence joins TRBV3-1 (or the pseudogene TRBV3-2) and TRBJ2-6, with a tentative D call TRBD1 (5 bases). CDR3 size: 14 residues. Trimming took 6 bases from V and 1 from J, leaving 7 bases between them. CDR1 is LGHDT, CDR2 YNNKEL, per germline (reference sequence). In DNA form, the CDR3 reads TGTGCCAGCAGTAAGGGGTCTGGGGCCAACGTCCTGACTTTC. Its protein product is CASSKGSGANVLTF.

The V call is TRBV15, the J call TRBJ2-1, with 8 bases aligning to TRBD1. CDR3 length: 13 amino acids. V trimming: 11 bases; J trimming: 4 bases; junction bases outside the gene matches: 7. The germline V gene encodes CDR1 LNHNV and CDR2 YYDKDF (reference sequence). CDR3 in amino acids: CAAGQGVYNEQFF. The CDR3 DNA reads TGTGCCGCCGGACAGGGAGTTTACAATGAGCAGTTCTTC.

This sequence joins TRBV5-4 and TRBJ2-7; weak D call: TRBD2 (6 bases). Germline CDR1 reads SGHNT; CDR2 reads YYREEE (reference sequence). The CDR3 runs 15 residues. V lost 2 bases and J lost 4, with 16 bases in between. The CDR3 reads CASSFEVGEAYEQYF. CDR3 nucleotides: TGTGCCAGCAGCTTCGAAGTGGGGGAGGCTTACGAGCAGTACTTC.

This clone was picked up one time. The chain recombines TRBV27 with TRBJ1-6; no definite D call. Trimming removed 3 bases at V and 7 bases at J, with 13 bases between. The CDR3 has 15 amino acids. CDR1 and CDR2 (germline): MNHEY, SMNVEV (reference sequence). The CDR3 sequence: CASSFSGSVNSPLHF. CDR3 sequence (DNA): TGTGCCAGCAGTTTCTCTGGGTCGGTGAATTCACCCCTCCACTTT.

The J gene is TRBJ2-7, the V gene TRBV19; D is ambiguous. Trimming removed 6 bases at V and 0 bases at J, with 12 bases between. The CDR3 is 14 residues long. Looked up from germline, CDR1 is LNHDA and CDR2 is SQIVND (reference sequence). For the CDR3, the DNA is TGTGCCAGTAGACCTCACCAGAGCTCCTACGAGCAGTACTTC. Protein product: CASRPHQSSYEQYF.

The chain links TRBV15 to TRBJ2-7; D unresolved. The CDR3 is made up of 13 amino acids. V shed 5 bases and J shed 1 base, with 9 bases lying between them. From germline, CDR1 is LNHNV and CDR2 YYDKDF (reference sequence). DNA for the CDR3: TGTGCCACCAGCGTTACGTGGTCCTACGAGCAGTACTTC. Its protein product is CATSVTWSYEQYF.

The chain couples TRBV7-2 to TRBJ2-1, with D perhaps TRBD1 or TRBD2 (6 bases each). Germline-derived CDR1 and CDR2 are SGHTA and FQGNSA. V shed 1 base and J shed 8 bases, with 12 bases lying between them. The CDR3 runs 14 residues. The CDR3: CASSLDGGGDEQFF. CDR3 in DNA: TGTGCCAGCAGCTTAGACGGGGGCGGAGATGAGCAGTTCTTC.

The gene calls are TRBV12-3 or TRBV12-4 and TRBJ2-3; the D is unclear. The CDR3 has 12 amino acids. V was pared by 3 bases and J by 6 bases, with 7 bases between. The CDR3: CASSFWVDTQYF. CDR3 DNA sequence: TGTGCCAGCAGTTTTTGGGTGGATACGCAGTATTTT.

The chain recombines TRBV28 with TRBJ1-3, with D possibly being TRBD1 (6 bases). The CDR3 is made up of 15 amino acids. Trimming removed 3 bases from V and 0 bases from J, with 9 bases in between. Germline V gene lookup returns CDR1 MDHEN and CDR2 SYDVKM. In DNA form, the CDR3 reads TGTGCCAGCAGTTTCCAGGGGAGCTCTGGAAACACCATATATTTT. This encodes CASSFQGSSGNTIYF.

The chain recombines TRBV6-2 or TRBV6-3 with TRBJ2-1; 7 nucleotides align to TRBD2. The CDR3 length is 14 residues. The germline V gene has CDR1 MNHEY and CDR2 SVGEGT. V was pared by 2 bases and J by 4 bases, with 2 bases of the junction left unmatched. The CDR3 DNA reads as TGTGCCAGCAGTTACGGGGGGGTATACAATGAGCAGTTCTTC. This codes for CASSYGGVYNEQFF.

This clone was counted a few times. The chain employs TRBV27 and TRBJ2-2, with D unclear. Trimming stripped 3 bases from V and 0 bases from J, with 5 bases between. The germline CDR1 and CDR2 sequences are MNHEY and SMNVEV (reference sequence). The CDR3 totals 14 residues. The CDR3 DNA reads TGTGCCAGCAGTTTTGATCCGAACACCGGGGAGCTGTTTTTT. It is translated as CASSFDPNTGELFF.

DNA of the CDR3: TGTGCCAGTAGTCATACGGGGACAGGGGGCATTGGAAATCAGCCCCAGCATTTT. It codes for CASSHTGTGGIGNQPQHF. This sequence joins TRBV19 and TRBJ1-5, with 12 bases fitting TRBD1. V was pared by 5 bases and J by 4 bases, with 12 bases of the junction left unmatched. CDR3 length equals 18 residues. Per the germline V gene, CDR1 is LNHDA and CDR2 is SQIVND (reference sequence).

V usage is TRBV29-1 and J usage is TRBJ1-1; 10 positions agree with TRBD1. The ends lost 7 bases at V and 0 bases at J; junction bases unmatched: 2. From germline, CDR1 is SQVTM and CDR2 ANQGSEA. The CDR3 contains 13 residues. The CDR3 here is CSAGQGMNTEAFF. DNA for the CDR3: TGCAGCGCGGGACAGGGGATGAACACTGAAGCTTTCTTT.

The V and J genes are TRBV19 and TRBJ1-2; D unclear. Germline-derived CDR1 and CDR2 are LNHDA and SQIVND (reference sequence). The germline V and J ends were trimmed by 3 bases and 6 bases, with 14 bases remaining between them. The CDR3 runs to 14 residues. CDR3 nucleotide sequence: TGTGCCAGTAGTATTCTCGTGGGGAGCCATGGCTACACCTTC. Protein: CASSILVGSHGYTF.

This clone has a handful of counts. The CDR3 loop is CASSSLLDRDGEQYF. In DNA, the CDR3 is TGTGCCAGCAGCTCCCTCTTGGACAGGGATGGCGAGCAGTACTTC. The chain recombines TRBV7-3 with TRBJ2-7; 8 bases are shared with TRBD1. This CDR3 comprises 15 residues. The germline gives CDR1 SGHTA, CDR2 FQGTGA. Trimming removed 4 bases from V and 6 bases from J; junction bases left unmatched: 11.

In its sample, this clone was seen once. This sequence joins TRBV29-1 and TRBJ2-7; TRBD1 is a possible D gene (6 bases). The CDR3 has 12 amino acids. Between the trimmed V and J ends, which lost 6 bases and 4 bases, there was a span of 13 bases. CDR1 and CDR2 (germline): SQVTM, ANQGSEA. This CDR3 is CSVVQGLYEQYF. The CDR3 DNA follows: TGCAGCGTCGTCCAGGGGTTGTACGAGCAGTACTTC.